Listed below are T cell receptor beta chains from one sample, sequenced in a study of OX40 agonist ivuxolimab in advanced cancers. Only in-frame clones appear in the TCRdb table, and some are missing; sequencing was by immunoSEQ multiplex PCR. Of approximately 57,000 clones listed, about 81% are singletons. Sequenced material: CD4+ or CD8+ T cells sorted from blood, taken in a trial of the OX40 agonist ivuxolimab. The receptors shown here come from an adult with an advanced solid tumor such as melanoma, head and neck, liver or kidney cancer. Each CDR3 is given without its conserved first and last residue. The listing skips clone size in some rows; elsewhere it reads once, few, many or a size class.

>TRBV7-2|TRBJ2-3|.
ASTPSGGSDTQY
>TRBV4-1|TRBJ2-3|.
ASSQEWGWTDTQY
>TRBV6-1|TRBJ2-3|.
ASSGDSSGVDTQY
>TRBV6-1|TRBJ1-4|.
ASSLQGAREKLF
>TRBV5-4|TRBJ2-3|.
ASSLERQAGTDTQY
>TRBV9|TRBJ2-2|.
ASSLRTGGDTGELF
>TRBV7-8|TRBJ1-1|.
ASSFYSMNTEAF
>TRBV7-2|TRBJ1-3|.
ASSPAGNTIY
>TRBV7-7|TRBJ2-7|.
ASSLEGVSYEQY
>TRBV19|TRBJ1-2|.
ASNDRFNYGYT
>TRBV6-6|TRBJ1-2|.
ASSYEARGYT
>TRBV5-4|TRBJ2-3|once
ASRILAGGPQDTQY
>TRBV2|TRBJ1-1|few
ASMEASNTEAF
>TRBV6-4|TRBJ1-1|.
ASSPQGANTEAF
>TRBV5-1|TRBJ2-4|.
ASGQGAGKNIQY
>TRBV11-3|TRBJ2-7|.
ASSDLRLYEQY
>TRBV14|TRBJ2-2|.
ASSQEMVGTGELF
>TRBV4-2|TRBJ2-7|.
ASSPGQGSEQY
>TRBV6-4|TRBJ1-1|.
ASSNYPKGYNTEAF
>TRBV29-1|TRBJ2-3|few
SVAVGGTTDTQY
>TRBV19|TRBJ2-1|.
ASSLAGASYNEQF
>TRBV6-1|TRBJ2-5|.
ASTERETQY
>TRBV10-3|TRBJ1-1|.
AISESTLLPEAF
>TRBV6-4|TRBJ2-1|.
ASRRDGAYNEQF
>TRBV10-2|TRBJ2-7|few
ASSEGTRGPYEQY
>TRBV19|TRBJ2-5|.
ASSMTSGGNQETQY
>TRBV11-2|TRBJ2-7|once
ASSLARLGGGHYEQY
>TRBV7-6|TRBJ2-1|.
ASSAASGAYNEQF
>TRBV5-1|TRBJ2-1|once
ASSNPSSYNEQF
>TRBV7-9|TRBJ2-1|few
ASSFKTRVSNEQF
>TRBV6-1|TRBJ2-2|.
ASKARGPTGELF
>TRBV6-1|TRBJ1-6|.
ASSEGDHNSPLH
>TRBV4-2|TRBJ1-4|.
ASSQDLWGSYVGKLF
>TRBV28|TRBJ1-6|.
ASRTGGSPLH
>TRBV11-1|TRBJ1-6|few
ASSLVSNSPLH
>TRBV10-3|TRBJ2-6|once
AISIQGAGANVLT
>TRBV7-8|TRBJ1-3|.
ASSFLVRDSGNTIY
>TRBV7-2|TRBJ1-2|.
ASSLARRQTSGYT
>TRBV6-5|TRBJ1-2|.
ASQGQGRYGYT
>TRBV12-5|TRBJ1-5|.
ASGFVEGQPQH
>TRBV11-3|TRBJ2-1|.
ASSKSSSGGDNEQF